This TCR beta chain originates from a study of tumor-infiltrating lymphocytes in primary liver carcinoma. Study summary: Participating patients were men and women between 30 and 69 years old. Regarding the study as a whole: For tumor-adjacent and tumor-blood pairs, overlap was less than that seen for tumor region pairs.

Both RNA and DNA were isolated together from around 20-30 mg of bulk tissue that had not been sorted. Concerning this clonotype: The antigen is unknown. An end of the junction differs from the germline gene, which may be a read error.

Starting material of around 490 ng total RNA yielded TCR beta cDNA via a constant-region primer. Libraries for TCR beta were built through three nested multiplex PCR rounds, which together made up a slightly modified ARM-PCR procedure. Rounds one and two of PCR, each of 10 cycles, were primed with TRBV1-TRBV30 forward primers and a C-beta reverse primer. TCRdb used MiXCR to reprocess the multiplex PCR reads, holding one entry per CDR3 protein. The table has over 100,000 distinct CDR3 sequences, under 70% seen once. Per germline, CDR1 MNHEY and CDR2 SVGAGI. CDR3 length: 16 amino acids. Source material: tumor-adjacent normal liver tissue. The chain is built from TRBV6-5 and TRBJ2-1, with D perhaps matching TRBD2 (6 bases). The source is a woman aged 60-70 years with primary liver carcinoma and hepatitis B virus infection. The CDR3 DNA reads as TGTGCCACCAGTCCGCCGGGATTAGCGGCCCACAATGAGCAGTTCTTC. Its protein is CATSPPGLAAHNEQFF.